The next 14 T cell receptor beta chains were all read from a single sample in a study of T cell repertoires in cytomegalovirus infection. TCRdb analysed the reads with MiXCR anew, one entry per CDR3 protein. The sample consists of hundreds of thousands of distinct CDR3 sequences, roughly 22% of them appearing once. Sequencing was done on a sample of CD8+ T cells from PBMCs. The receptors were gathered from a human donor in good health (CMV status not recorded). Some clones in this sample may be carry-over from other donors' samples.

V gene TRBV12-3 or TRBV12-4 combines with J gene TRBJ1-5, with D possibly being TRBD1 (5 bases). Trimming pared 4 bases from V and 7 bases from J, leaving 11 bases between. The CDR3 consists of 13 residues. Here the CDR3 DNA reads TGTGCCAGCAGTTCAGACAGCGGGCAGCCCCAGCATTTT. This sequence encodes CASSSDSGQPQHF.

This chain uses TRBV2 with TRBJ1-4; D is unresolved. The CDR3 has 13 amino acids. CDR1 is SNHLY and CDR2 is FYNNEI in the germline V gene. The germline V and J ends were trimmed by 10 bases and 8 bases, with 17 bases remaining between them. This CDR3 reads CATNSPSIEKLFF. CDR3 in DNA: TGTGCCACCAACTCCCCCTCGATAGAAAAACTGTTTTTT.

This clonotype was counted ten times or more. V usage is TRBV7-3 and J usage is TRBJ2-2; D ambiguous. This CDR3 spans 14 amino acids. Germline V gene data show CDR1 as SGHTA and CDR2 as FQGTGA. V was clipped by 2 bases and J by 1 base, with 5 bases between them. For the CDR3, the DNA is TGTGCCAGCAGCTTATCTGAGAACACCGGGGAGCTGTTTTTT. This codes for CASSLSENTGELFF.

This chain joins TRBV19 and TRBJ1-6; D unresolved. Between the trimmed V and J ends, which lost 5 bases and 6 bases, there was a span of 8 bases. CDR3 length equals 13 residues. CDR1 is LNHDA and CDR2 is SQIVND in the germline V gene (reference sequence). The CDR3 bases are TGTGCCAGTAGTGAGAGCCTTAATTCACCCCTCCACTTT. This encodes CASSESLNSPLHF.

This clonotype was picked up many times. V gene TRBV12-5 combines with J gene TRBJ1-3; TRBD1 aligns across 8 bases. CDR1 and CDR2 (germline): LGHNT, FRNRAP. This CDR3 region has 17 residues. V gave up 1 base and J gave up 4 bases; unmatched junction bases: 9. DNA for the CDR3: TGTGCTAGTGGTTTGGGAACCATTGGGACAGGAGGAAACACCATATATTTT. Its protein is CASGLGTIGTGGNTIYF.

This chain joins TRBV25-1 and TRBJ2-5; 7 nucleotides agree with TRBD1. Germline CDR1 and CDR2: MGHDK and SYGVNS. CDR3 length: 17 amino acids. The V and J ends lost 2 bases and 1 base, in that order; junction bases with no gene match: 10. The CDR3, as DNA: TGTGCCAGCAGTGAAAAATACCACAGGGGTCCCCAAGAGACCCAGTACTTC. Amino acid sequence: CASSEKYHRGPQETQYF.

This clonotype was seen at least ten times. The chain uses TRBV28 and TRBJ2-3; D unresolved. The CDR3 contains 14 residues. CDR1 MDHEN and CDR2 SYDVKM come from the germline V gene. V was pared by 4 bases and J by 2 bases, with 10 bases between. This chain's CDR3 is CASSSDIDTDTQYF. CDR3 nucleotides: TGTGCCAGCAGTTCTGACATAGACACAGATACGCAGTATTTT.

In its sample, this clonotype was seen a few times. The chain carries TRBV6-2 or TRBV6-3 and TRBJ2-1; D is perhaps TRBD1 or TRBD2 (5 bases each). The germline gives CDR1 MNHEY, CDR2 SVGEGT. Between the trimmed V and J ends, which lost 6 bases and 9 bases, there was a span of 21 bases. This CDR3 is 15 amino acids long. CDR3 loop: CASSKEGQGVGEQFF. The CDR3 region has the DNA TGTGCCAGCAGCAAAGAGGGCCAGGGCGTGGGTGAGCAGTTCTTC.

This clonotype was seen only a few times. The chain combines TRBV29-1 with TRBJ2-1, with D possibly being TRBD2 (6 bases). V dropped 3 bases and J dropped 2 bases, with 14 bases sitting between them. CDR1 and CDR2 (germline): SQVTM, ANQGSEA. This CDR3 contains 15 residues. The DNA for the CDR3 is TGCAGCGTTGAGGGAGGCGCGGGGCCCTACAATGAGCAGTTCTTC. Translation: CSVEGGAGPYNEQFF.

This clonotype was counted between two and nine times. The genes are TRBV7-9 and TRBJ2-5; tentatively, D is TRBD1 (6 bases). Trimming cost V 4 bases and J 5 bases, with 8 bases left between them. The CDR3 contains 12 residues. CDR1 and CDR2 from the germline V gene are SEHNR and FQNEAQ (reference sequence). This chain's CDR3 is CASSSDSETQYF. Here the CDR3 DNA reads TGTGCCAGCAGCTCGGACAGCGAGACCCAGTACTTC.

About this clonotype itself: A clone one base away is much larger, so this may be a read error. The chain recombines TRBV7-2 with TRBJ2-1; 13 bases map to TRBD2. The J call may be wrong; the DNA end is better matched by TRBJ2-7. The CDR3 totals 16 residues. Germline-derived CDR1 and CDR2 are SGHTA and FQGNSA. Here the CDR3 reads CASSSQGLAGNNEQYF. The CDR3 DNA sequence: TGTGCCAGCAGCTCACAGGGACTAGCGGGGAACAATGAGCAGTACTTC.

The rearrangement links TRBV12-3 or TRBV12-4 to TRBJ2-2, with 12 bases that match TRBD1. The CDR3 is made up of 15 amino acids. The trim removed 4 bases at V and 7 bases at J, leaving 4 bases unmatched. CDR3 sequence reads: CASSSGTGGFGELFF. CDR3 DNA: TGTGCCAGCAGTTCCGGGACAGGGGGCTTCGGGGAGCTGTTTTTT.

The V and J genes are TRBV7-2 and TRBJ1-2; D is uncertain. Trimming took off 7 bases at V and 4 bases at J, with 10 bases between the two ends. The germline V gene has CDR1 SGHTA and CDR2 FQGNSA. The CDR3 covers 12 residues. The CDR3 nucleotides read TGTGCCAGCACACGGATGAGCTATGGCTACACCTTC. Protein sequence: CASTRMSYGYTF. Complete variable domain (other parts from reference TRBV7-2 and TRBJ1-2): GAGVSQSPSNKVTEKGKDVELRCDPISGHTALYWYRQSLGQGLEFLIYFQGNSAPDKSGLPSDRFSAERTGGSVSTLTIQRTQQEDSAVYLCASTRMSYGYTFGSGTRLTVV.

The V call is TRBV6-1, the J call TRBJ2-7, with D maybe TRBD2 (6 bases). The germline V and J ends were trimmed by 1 base and 6 bases, with 13 bases remaining between them. The CDR3 has 14 amino acids. Germline loops: CDR1 MNHNS, CDR2 SASEGT. The CDR3 protein is CASSEGQGGFEQYF. The CDR3 nucleotides read TGTGCCAGCAGTGAAGGCCAGGGAGGTTTCGAGCAGTACTTC.